This T cell receptor (beta chain) was sequenced during a study of vaccination effects on CD4 cells after COVID-19. The study, taken as a whole, reports: Marked clonal contraction of infection- and vaccine-induced clones was seen late after vaccination.

As to this clone: Its antigen is not identified.

Expansion with viral peptide pools was applied to antigen-specific CD4+ T cells by the ViraFEST assay prior to sequencing. Cultured cells yielded isolated CD4+ T cells after more than nine days. The vaccine recipients had no prior SARS-CoV-2 infection, with negative nucleocapsid antibodies. In the cultures, half the medium was exchanged for IL-2 medium on days 3 and 7. J was trimmed by 0 bases and V by 7 bases; bases with no gene match: 8. The germline V gene has CDR1 SGHTA and CDR2 FQGNSA. The CDR3 loop spans 16 amino acids. Clones were sequenced by immunoSEQ multiplex PCR, and TCRdb holds only the in-frame ones, with some missing. The sample consists of fewer than 30,000 clones, over 55% of them appearing once.

This chain joins TRBV7-2 and TRBJ2-7; 11 bases line up with TRBD2. Material: CD4+ T cells from PBMCs cultured with HCoV-OC43 spike peptides, obtained before COVID-19 vaccination. Noted subset: HCoV-OC43 spike overlapping peptide pool stimulation. The sequence came from a human donor who received a COVID-19 vaccine. CDR3 region: CASIPVGTSGSYEQYF. The CDR3 DNA follows: TGTGCCAGCATCCCCGTAGGGACTAGCGGCTCCTACGAGCAGTACTTC.